This TCR beta chain was recovered during a study of PD-1 blockade in classical Hodgkin lymphoma. This CDR3 has 12 amino acids. Looked up from germline, CDR1 is SGHTA and CDR2 is FQGNSA. Every patient had relapsed following autologous stem cell transplantation, and cohorts differed in brentuximab vedotin exposure. Clones were sequenced by immunoSEQ multiplex PCR, and TCRdb holds only the in-frame ones, with some missing. Of approximately 11,000 clones listed, roughly 85% are singletons. This rearrangement joins TRBV7-2 to TRBJ2-5; no definite D call. Near its end, the DNA agrees better with TRBJ2-7, so the J call may be wrong. Sequencing used peripheral blood mononuclear cells (PBMCs), obtained at baseline. The sequence was collected from a human donor with classical Hodgkin lymphoma. CDR3 sequence: CASTLSRHEQYF. CDR3 nucleotide sequence: TGTGCCAGCACCTTGTCAAGGCACGAGCAGTACTTC.